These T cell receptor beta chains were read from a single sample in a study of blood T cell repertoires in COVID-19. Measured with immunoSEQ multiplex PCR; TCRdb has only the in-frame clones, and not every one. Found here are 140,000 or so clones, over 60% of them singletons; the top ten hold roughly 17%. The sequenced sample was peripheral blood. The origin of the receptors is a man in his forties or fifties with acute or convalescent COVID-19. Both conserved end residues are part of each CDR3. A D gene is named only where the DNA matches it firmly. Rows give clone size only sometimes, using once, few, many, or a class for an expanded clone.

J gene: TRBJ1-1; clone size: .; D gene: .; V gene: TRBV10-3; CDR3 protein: CAISESGRTSEAFF; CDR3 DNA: TGTGCCATCAGTGAGTCGGGGCGTACCTCCGAAGCTTTCTTT
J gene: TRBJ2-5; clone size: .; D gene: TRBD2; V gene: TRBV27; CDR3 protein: CASGSTSGDQETQYF; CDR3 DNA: TGTGCCAGCGGGTCGACTAGCGGGGACCAAGAGACCCAGTACTTC
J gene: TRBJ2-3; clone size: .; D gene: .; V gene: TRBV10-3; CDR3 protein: CAISPTSLTDTQYF; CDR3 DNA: TGTGCCATCAGTCCGACTAGTTTGACAGATACGCAGTATTTT
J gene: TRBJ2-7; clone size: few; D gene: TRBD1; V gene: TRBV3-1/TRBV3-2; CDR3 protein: CASSQARDWDRVSYEQYF; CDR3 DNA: TGTGCCAGCAGCCAAGCCCGCGATTGGGACAGGGTCTCCTACGAGCAGTACTTC
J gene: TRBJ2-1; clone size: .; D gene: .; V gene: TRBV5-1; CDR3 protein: CASSTITGYPYNEQFF; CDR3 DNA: TGCGCCAGCAGCACCATCACAGGGTACCCCTACAATGAGCAGTTCTTC
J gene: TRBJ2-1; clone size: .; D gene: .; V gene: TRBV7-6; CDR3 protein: CASSLRVRGNEQFF; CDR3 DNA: TGTGCCAGCAGCTTAAGAGTTCGAGGCAATGAGCAGTTCTTC
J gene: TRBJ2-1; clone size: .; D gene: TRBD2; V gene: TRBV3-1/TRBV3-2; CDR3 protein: CASSLNSGGYEQFF; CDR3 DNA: TGTGCCAGCAGCCTCAATAGCGGGGGGTATGAGCAGTTCTTC
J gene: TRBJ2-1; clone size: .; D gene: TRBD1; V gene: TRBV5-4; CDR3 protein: CASSPQGQGDNEQFF; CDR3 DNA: TGTGCCAGCAGCCCCCAGGGACAGGGGGACAATGAGCAGTTCTTC
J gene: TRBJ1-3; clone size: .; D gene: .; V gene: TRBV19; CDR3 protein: CASSAQQRSSGNTIYF; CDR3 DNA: TGTGCCAGTAGTGCCCAGCAGAGGAGCTCTGGAAACACCATATATTTT
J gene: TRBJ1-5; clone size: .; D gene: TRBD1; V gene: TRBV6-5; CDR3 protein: CAGASDRGAPQHF; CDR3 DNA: TGTGCCGGAGCGTCGGACAGGGGGGCGCCCCAGCATTTT
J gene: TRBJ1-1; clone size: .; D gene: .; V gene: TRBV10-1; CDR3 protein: CASMIPGHKNTEAFF; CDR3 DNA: TGCGCCAGCATGATACCGGGACATAAGAACACTGAAGCTTTCTTT
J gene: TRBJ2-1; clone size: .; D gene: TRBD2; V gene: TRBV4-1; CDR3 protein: CASSHPGLAGGAGMSGEQFF; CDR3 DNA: TGCGCCAGCAGCCATCCCGGACTAGCGGGGGGCGCGGGCATGAGCGGTGAGCAGTTCTTC
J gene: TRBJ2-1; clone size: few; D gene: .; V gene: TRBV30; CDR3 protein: CAWSDRAHEQFF; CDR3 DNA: TGTGCCTGGAGTGACAGGGCCCATGAGCAGTTCTTC
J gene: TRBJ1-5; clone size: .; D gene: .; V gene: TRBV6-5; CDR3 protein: CASSYSWRGTQHF; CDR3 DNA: TGTGCCAGCAGTTACTCGTGGCGGGGGACCCAGCATTTT
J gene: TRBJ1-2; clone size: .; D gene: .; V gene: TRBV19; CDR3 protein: CASKKGQGSNYGYTF; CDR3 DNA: TGTGCCAGCAAGAAGGGTCAGGGGAGTAACTATGGCTACACCTTC
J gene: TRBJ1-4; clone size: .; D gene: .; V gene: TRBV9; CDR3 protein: CASSVGAGDVTNEKLFF; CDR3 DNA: TGTGCCAGCAGCGTAGGGGCAGGGGATGTAACTAATGAAAAACTGTTTTTT
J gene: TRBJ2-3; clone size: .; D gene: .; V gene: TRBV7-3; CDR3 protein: CASRQAGDTQYF; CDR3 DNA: TGTGCCAGCAGGCAAGCCGGGGATACGCAGTATTTT
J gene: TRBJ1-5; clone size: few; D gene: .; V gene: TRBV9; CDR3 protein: CASSVGAEYQPQHF; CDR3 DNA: TGTGCCAGCAGCGTAGGGGCAGAATATCAGCCCCAGCATTTT
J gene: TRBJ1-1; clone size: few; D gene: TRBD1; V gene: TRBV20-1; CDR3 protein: CSASKQGWAEAFF; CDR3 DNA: TGCAGTGCTAGTAAACAGGGGTGGGCTGAAGCTTTCTTT
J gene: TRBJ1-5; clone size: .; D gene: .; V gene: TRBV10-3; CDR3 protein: CAISMSSNQPQHF; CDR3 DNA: TGTGCCATCAGTATGAGTAGCAATCAGCCCCAGCATTTT
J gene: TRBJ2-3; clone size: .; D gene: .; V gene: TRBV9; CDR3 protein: CASSVKQRKDTQYF; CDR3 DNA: TGTGCCAGCAGCGTAAAACAGAGAAAAGATACGCAGTATTTT
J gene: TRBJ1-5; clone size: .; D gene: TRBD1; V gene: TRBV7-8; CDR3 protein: CASSPLGGQGNQPQHF; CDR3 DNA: TGTGCCAGCAGCCCACTGGGGGGACAGGGCAATCAGCCCCAGCATTTT
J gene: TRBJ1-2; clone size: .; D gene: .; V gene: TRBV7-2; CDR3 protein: CASSLGLNPGQGFGGYTF; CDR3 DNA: TGTGCCAGCAGCTTAGGGTTGAACCCGGGACAAGGGTTTGGTGGCTACACCTTC
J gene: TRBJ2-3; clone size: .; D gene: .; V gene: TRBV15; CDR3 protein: CATSPGTSTDTQYF; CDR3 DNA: TGTGCCACCTCCCCAGGTACTAGCACAGATACGCAGTATTTT
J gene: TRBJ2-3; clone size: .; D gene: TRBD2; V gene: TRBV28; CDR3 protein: CASSLGLAGGRDTQYF; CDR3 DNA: TGTGCCAGCAGTTTAGGTCTAGCGGGGGGTCGGGATACGCAGTATTTT
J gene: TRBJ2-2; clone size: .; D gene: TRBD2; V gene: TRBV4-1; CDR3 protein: CASSQESAGGPMELFF; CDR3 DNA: TGCGCCAGCAGCCAAGAATCGGCGGGGGGACCCATGGAGCTGTTTTTT
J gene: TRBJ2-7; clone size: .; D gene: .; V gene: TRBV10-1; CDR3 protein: CASSGGHEQYF; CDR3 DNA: TGCGCCAGCAGTGGGGGCCACGAGCAGTACTTC
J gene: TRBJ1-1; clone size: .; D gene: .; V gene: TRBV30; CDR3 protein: CAWSVRGRAFF; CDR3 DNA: TGTGCCTGGAGTGTACGGGGGAGAGCTTTCTTT
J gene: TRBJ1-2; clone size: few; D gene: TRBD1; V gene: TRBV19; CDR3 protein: CASRRGDSTLGGYTF; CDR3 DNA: TGTGCCAGTAGGAGAGGGGACAGCACCTTGGGGGGCTACACCTTC
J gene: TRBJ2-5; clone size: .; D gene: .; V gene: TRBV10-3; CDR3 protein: CAISESRRGRQETQYF; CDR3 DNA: TGTGCCATCAGTGAGTCAAGGAGGGGCCGACAAGAGACCCAGTACTTC
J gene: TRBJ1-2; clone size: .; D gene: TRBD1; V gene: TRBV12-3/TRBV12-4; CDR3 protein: CASSLGTGDYTF; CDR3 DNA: TGTGCCAGCAGTCTGGGGACAGGTGACTACACCTTC
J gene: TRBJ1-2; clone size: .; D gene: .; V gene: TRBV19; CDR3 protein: CASSIGSGYTF; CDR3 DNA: TGTGCCAGTAGTATAGGGAGTGGCTACACCTTC
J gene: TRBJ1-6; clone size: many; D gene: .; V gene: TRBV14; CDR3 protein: CASSLGQKSPLHF; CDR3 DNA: TGTGCCAGCAGCCTTGGACAGAAGTCACCCCTCCACTTT
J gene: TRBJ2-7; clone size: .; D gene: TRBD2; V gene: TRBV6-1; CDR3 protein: CASSAGLEFYEQYF; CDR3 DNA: TGTGCCAGCAGTGCCGGACTAGAATTCTACGAGCAGTACTTC
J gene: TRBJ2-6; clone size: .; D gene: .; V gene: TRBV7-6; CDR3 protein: CASSQGGAGRGANVLTF; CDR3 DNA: TGTGCCAGCAGCCAAGGGGGGGCAGGGCGCGGGGCCAACGTCCTGACTTTC